The sequence of this T cell receptor (beta chain) was determined in a study of blood T cell repertoires in COVID-19. Trimming took 4 bases from V and 2 from J, leaving 3 bases between them. From germline, CDR1 is DFQATT and CDR2 SNEGSKA (reference sequence). This CDR3 spans 10 amino acids. The method was immunoSEQ multiplex PCR; TCRdb's version includes in-frame clones alone and lacks a portion of them. Of 200,000 to 300,000 clones in the sample, about four fifths were seen once. Enrolment of Seattle patients took place during active infection, and they were followed longitudinally. The TCR comes from a woman aged 80 or over with COVID-19, enrolled during active disease. V gene TRBV20-1 combines with J gene TRBJ2-7; no clear D gene. Sequenced input: peripheral blood. The CDR3 is CSATAYEQYF. The CDR3 DNA is TGCAGTGCTACAGCCTACGAGCAGTACTTC.